This T cell receptor beta chain is from a study of OX40 agonist ivuxolimab in advanced cancers. Study as a whole: Given to patients was ivuxolimab, an agonistic anti-OX40 (CD134) antibody.

Repertoires were generated with immunoSEQ multiplex PCR, while TCRdb's copy carries only in-frame clones and drops some. Among approximately 82,000 clones listed, under 90% were seen once. V lost 3 bases, J lost 1 base, and 9 bases lay in between. Germline CDR1 KGHSH, CDR2 LQKENI. The CDR3 is made up of 14 amino acids. Study results and limitations: In CD8+ T cells, expanded clones were on average more numerous than in CD4+. Dose levels from 0.1 to 3.0 mg/kg saw CD4+ and CD8+ blood T cells expand clonally by week 6.

As to this clone: What it binds is not known.

The rearrangement uses TRBV18 and TRBJ2-5; D is unclear. Material: CD4+ or CD8+ T cells sorted from blood, obtained in a trial of the OX40 agonist ivuxolimab. The source is an adult with an advanced solid tumor such as melanoma, head and neck, liver or kidney cancer. CDR3 residues: CASSPPVVQETQYF. For the CDR3, the DNA is TGTGCCAGCTCACCCCCCGTTGTCCAAGAGACCCAGTACTTC.